These 2 T cell receptor beta chains share one sample of origin, sequenced in a study of T-cell memory formation after mild COVID-19. TCRdb recomputed calls from the 5' RACE reads with MiXCR, one row per CDR3 protein. The sample shows 200,000 to 300,000 distinct CDR3 sequences, 16% of them seen only once. The sample comprised PBMCs or a T cell subset sorted from them (not recorded which). The receptors shown here come from a young man who had mild COVID-19 (a few samples of this study predate the infection). Cell type and time point are not known.

The chain has TRBV12-3 or TRBV12-4 and TRBJ2-3, with D possibly matching TRBD1 (6 bases). The V and J ends lost 7 bases and 4 bases respectively, with 18 bases between them. CDR3 length: 15 residues. The CDR3 is CASTSSPKGADTQYF. The DNA for the CDR3 is TGTGCCAGCACCTCATCCCCTAAGGGGGCAGATACGCAGTATTTT.

V and J are TRBV9 and TRBJ2-7; D is unclear. Germline V CDR1 and CDR2: SGDLS, YYNGEE. The CDR3 length is 13 residues. The V and J ends lost 4 bases and 6 bases respectively, with 14 bases between them. The CDR3, as DNA: TGTGCCAGCAGCCTCGCACCTCCTTCCGAGCAGTACTTC. The encoded protein is CASSLAPPSEQYF. The whole variable domain, filled in from reference TRBV9 and TRBJ2-7, reads DSGVTQTPKHLITATGQRVTLRCSPRSGDLSVYWYQQSLDQGLQFLIQYYNGEERAKGNILERFSAQQFPDLHSELNLSSLELGDSALYFCASSLAPPSEQYFGPGTRLTVT.